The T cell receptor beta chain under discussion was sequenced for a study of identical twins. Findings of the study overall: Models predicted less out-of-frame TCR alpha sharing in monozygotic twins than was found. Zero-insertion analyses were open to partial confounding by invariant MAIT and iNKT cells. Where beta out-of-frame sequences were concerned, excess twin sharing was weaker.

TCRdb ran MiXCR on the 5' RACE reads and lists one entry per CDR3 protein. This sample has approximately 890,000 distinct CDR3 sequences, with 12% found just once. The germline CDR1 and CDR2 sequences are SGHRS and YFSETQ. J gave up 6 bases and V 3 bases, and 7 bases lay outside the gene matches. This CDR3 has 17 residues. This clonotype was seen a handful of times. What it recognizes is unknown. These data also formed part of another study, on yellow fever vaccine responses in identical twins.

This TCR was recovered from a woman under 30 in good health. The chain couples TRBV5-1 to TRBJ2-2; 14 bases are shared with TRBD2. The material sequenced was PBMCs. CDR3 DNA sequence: TGCGCCAGCAGCTCACCGGGACTAGCGGGGGACCCCGGGGAGCTGTTTTTT. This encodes CASSSPGLAGDPGELFF. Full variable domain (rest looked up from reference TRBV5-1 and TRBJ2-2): KAGVTQTPRYLIKTRGQQVTLSCSPISGHRSVSWYQQTPGQGLQFLFEYFSETQRNKGNFPGRFSGRQFSNSRSEMNVSTLELGDSALYLCASSSPGLAGDPGELFFGEGSRLTVL.